This is a list of T cell receptor beta chains from one sample in a study of vaccination and CD4 T cells after COVID-19. TCRdb passed the PCR reads through MiXCR, listing each CDR3 protein once. The sample lists 20,000 to 25,000 distinct CDR3 sequences; about 39% were seen once. Antigens for these TCRs are unknown. Sequencing was performed on CD4+ T cells from blood, cultured in vitro. Receptors were obtained from a human donor who had recovered from COVID-19. CDR3s include the opening cysteine and the closing phenylalanine or tryptophan. The D gene is left open where the match is weak. Clone size is stated in some rows and not others, as once, few, many or a class when expanded.

v_gene	j_gene	len	d_gene	abundance	CDR3nt	CDR3aa
TRBV5-1	TRBJ2-5	13	-	once	TGCGCCAGCAGCTGGACAGAACAAGAGACCCAGTACTTC	CASSWTEQETQYF
TRBV6-2/TRBV6-3	TRBJ2-5	15	TRBD2	-	TGTGCCAGCAGTTGGGCCGGGACTAGCGGAGAGACCCAGTACTTC	CASSWAGTSGETQYF
TRBV20-1	TRBJ1-6	14	-	few	TGCAGTGCTAGAGTAGGCGGTAACGGGGAATCCCTCCACTTT	CSARVGGNGESLHF
TRBV20-1	TRBJ1-4	12	-	-	TGCAGTGCTTTCGGGATGGATGAGAAACTGTTTTTT	CSAFGMDEKLFF
TRBV6-2/TRBV6-3	TRBJ1-1	15	TRBD1	-	TGTGCCAGCAGTAGGCAAATTTTATACAGGGGTGAAGCTTTCTTT	CASSRQILYRGEAFF
TRBV20-1	TRBJ2-7	13	-	-	TGCAGTGTGACAGGACGGACCTTGGACGAGCAGTACTTC	CSVTGRTLDEQYF
TRBV27	TRBJ2-5	15	-	-	TGTGCCAGCAGTCCTGCTCAACAGAGGTTTGAGACCCAGTACTTC	CASSPAQQRFETQYF
TRBV10-3	TRBJ1-3	16	TRBD1	few	TGTGCCATCAGTGAACAGGGGACCCTCTCTGGAAACACCATATATTTT	CAISEQGTLSGNTIYF
TRBV18	TRBJ1-6	15	-	few	TGTGCCAGCTCATCAATAGAGGGGGTGAGCTCACCCCTCCACTTT	CASSSIEGVSSPLHF
TRBV7-6	TRBJ1-1	15	-	-	TGTGCCAGCAGCTTAGCGCAGCGGGCGAACACTGAAGCTTTCTTT	CASSLAQRANTEAFF
TRBV7-9	TRBJ2-2	13	-	-	TGTGCCAGCAGCCCATACATCACCGGGGAGCTGTTTTTT	CASSPYITGELFF
TRBV20-1	TRBJ2-7	14	TRBD1	-	TGCAGTGCTAGTGAAGCGACAGGGGCCTACGAGCAGTACTTC	CSASEATGAYEQYF
TRBV5-1	TRBJ1-6	16	-	-	TGCGCCAGCAGCCCCCGCGGTGCGGACTATAATTCACCCCTCCACTTT	CASSPRGADYNSPLHF
TRBV4-2	TRBJ2-3	16	TRBD1	few	TGTGCCAGCAGCCACCTCCGGGACAGGGTCCTCGATACGCAGTATTTT	CASSHLRDRVLDTQYF
TRBV20-1	TRBJ2-3	15	TRBD2	-	TGCAGTGCGATGCTACGACTAGCGGGTACAGATACGCAGTATTTT	CSAMLRLAGTDTQYF
TRBV6-5	TRBJ1-1	14	-	-	TGTGCCAGCAGTTACTCTTGGGGTGATACTGAAGCTTTCTTT	CASSYSWGDTEAFF
TRBV7-6	TRBJ2-3	16	-	-	TGTGCCAGCAGCTTAGGAGGAGGGACTAGCACAGATACGCAGTATTTT	CASSLGGGTSTDTQYF
TRBV6-2/TRBV6-3	TRBJ1-1	14	-	-	TGTGCCAGCAGTTATCATATGTTGAACACTGAAGCTTTCTTT	CASSYHMLNTEAFF
TRBV2	TRBJ1-5	18	-	few	TGTGCCAGCAGGCCACTCCGGCAGGGGATTGGTGGGTATCAGCCCCAGCATTTT	CASRPLRQGIGGYQPQHF
TRBV20-1	TRBJ2-1	14	TRBD2	-	TGCAGTGCTAGGAAAGCGGGGGGGCCGGGTGAGCAGTTCTTC	CSARKAGGPGEQFF
TRBV20-1	TRBJ1-1	13	TRBD1	-	TGCAGTGCTGCCCCCGGGACAGGGACTGAAGCTTTCTTT	CSAAPGTGTEAFF
TRBV11-3	TRBJ2-2	16	-	once	TGTGCCAGCAGCCCGGATAGGCCCGCGAACACCGGGGAGCTGTTTTTT	CASSPDRPANTGELFF
TRBV28	TRBJ2-7	15	TRBD1	once	TGTGCCAGCAGTCCAACCGGGACAGGGGCCCACGAGCAGTACTTC	CASSPTGTGAHEQYF
TRBV24-1	TRBJ1-5	13	-	few	TGTGCCACCAGCGGCCACCATAATCAGCCCCAGCATTTT	CATSGHHNQPQHF
TRBV28	TRBJ1-1	18	-	-	TGTGCCAGCAGTTACCTCCCCGGGGACCCAGAAAGGGACACTGAAGCTTTCTTT	CASSYLPGDPERDTEAFF
TRBV28	TRBJ1-4	15	-	-	TGTGCCAGCAGTTCCCCCGGGGCGCAACATGAAAAACTGTTTTTT	CASSSPGAQHEKLFF
TRBV7-9	TRBJ1-4	15	-	once	TGTGCCAGCAGCCCCCAGCACAGGTTAAATGAAAAACTGTTTTTT	CASSPQHRLNEKLFF
TRBV20-1	TRBJ2-7	14	-	-	TGCAGTGGCCAGGGTCGGACTCGATACTACGAGCAGTACTTC	CSGQGRTRYYEQYF
TRBV28	TRBJ1-6	16	-	few	TGTGCCAGCAGTTCTTTAGGGGTCGGTAATAGTTCACCCCTCCACTTT	CASSSLGVGNSSPLHF
TRBV6-1	TRBJ1-1	14	-	-	TGTGCCAGCCTCCGGGGGCTGGGGAACACTGAAGCTTTCTTT	CASLRGLGNTEAFF
TRBV10-3	TRBJ2-3	12	-	-	TGTGCCATCAGTGAGTATAGAGATACGCAGTATTTT	CAISEYRDTQYF
TRBV6-1	TRBJ1-6	15	-	few	TGTGCCAGCAGTGAGCGGGACACCTATAATTCACCCCTCCACTTT	CASSERDTYNSPLHF
TRBV20-1	TRBJ1-2	12	-	-	TGCAGTGCTAGGGTACAGGACTATGGCTACACCTTC	CSARVQDYGYTF
TRBV6-2/TRBV6-3	TRBJ1-1	15	TRBD1	-	TGTGCCAGCATCGACAGGGGAAGGGGGAACACTGAAGCTTTCTTT	CASIDRGRGNTEAFF
TRBV18	TRBJ1-6	16	-	-	TGTGCCAGCTCACTCCTGATGACAGGCAATAATTCACCCCTCCACTTT	CASSLLMTGNNSPLHF
TRBV7-9	TRBJ1-2	15	TRBD1	-	TGTGCCAGCAGCTTAAGTGGGACAGGGAAGACTGGCTACACCTTC	CASSLSGTGKTGYTF
TRBV19	TRBJ1-5	13	-	-	TGTGCCAGTAGCCCAAGTTCCAGACAGCCCCAGCATTTT	CASSPSSRQPQHF
TRBV4-1	TRBJ1-1	9	-	once	TGCGCCAGCACCGTTGAAGCTTTCTTT	CASTVEAFF
TRBV30	TRBJ1-4	14	-	-	TGTGCCTGGAGTGCCCTCGGACAGAATGAAAAACTGTTTTTT	CAWSALGQNEKLFF
TRBV6-1	TRBJ2-7	14	TRBD2	-	TGTGCCAGCAGTGTAGGCGGGGGAAGATACGAGCAGTACTTC	CASSVGGGRYEQYF
TRBV19	TRBJ1-2	18	-	few	TGTGCCAGTAGTATATCGTCGGGCGGGCGTACTGTTAACTATGGCTACACCTTC	CASSISSGGRTVNYGYTF
TRBV25-1	TRBJ2-7	12	-	few	TGTGCCAGCAACAACGGCTACGGGGAGCAGTACTTC	CASNNGYGEQYF
TRBV6-1	TRBJ2-7	15	TRBD2	-	TGTGCCAGCAGGTCGACTAGCGGGGCCTCCTACGAGCAGTACTTC	CASRSTSGASYEQYF
TRBV7-3	TRBJ2-1	15	-	few	TGTGCCAGCAGCATCCGGGGGGCCTCCTACAATGAGCAGTTCTTC	CASSIRGASYNEQFF
TRBV15	TRBJ2-1	18	TRBD1	large	TGTGCCACCAGCAGAGATAGTCGAGGGACAGGGAGGAACAATGAGCAGTTCTTC	CATSRDSRGTGRNNEQFF
TRBV24-1	TRBJ2-3	16	TRBD1	few	TGTGCCACCAGTGATTGGGGACAGGGGGGTGTCGATACGCAGTATTTT	CATSDWGQGGVDTQYF
TRBV15	TRBJ2-3	17	TRBD2	few	TGTGCCACCAGCAGAGATCACGGCGGGAGGATGACAGATACGCAGTATTTT	CATSRDHGGRMTDTQYF
TRBV2	TRBJ1-5	14	-	-	TGTGCCAGCAAACGGGGCTTTGGCAATCAGCCCCAGCATTTT	CASKRGFGNQPQHF
TRBV27	TRBJ1-6	13	-	few	TGTGCCAGCAGTTTTGGTCGAAATTCACCCCTCCACTTT	CASSFGRNSPLHF
TRBV2	TRBJ1-5	14	-	-	TGTGCCAGCAGCGAGGGGACGGCGCTTCAGCCCCAGCATTTT	CASSEGTALQPQHF
TRBV20-1	TRBJ1-5	12	-	few	TGCAGTGTAAGGGGCGGCAATCAGCCCCAGCATTTT	CSVRGGNQPQHF
TRBV10-3	TRBJ2-3	14	TRBD2	few	TGTGCCACCGGGACTAGCGGGACCACAGATACGCAGTATTTT	CATGTSGTTDTQYF
TRBV28	TRBJ1-2	15	-	-	TGTGCCAGCAGTACCACGGACAGTTGGCGCTATGGCTACACCTTC	CASSTTDSWRYGYTF
TRBV20-1	TRBJ2-3	13	-	few	TGCAGTGCTAGGCCTAGCGGCACAGATACGCAGTATTTT	CSARPSGTDTQYF
TRBV20-1	TRBJ1-2	14	-	few	TGCAGTGCTGCAATCACAAGGGGAGGCTATGGCTACACCTTC	CSAAITRGGYGYTF
TRBV25-1	TRBJ2-3	16	-	-	TGTGCCAGCAGTGACCGGGCCGACGGGATAATCGCTACGCAGTATTTT	CASSDRADGIIATQYF
TRBV29-1	TRBJ2-2	14	-	few	TGCAGCTGTAGAAACAGGGGGGGCACCGGGGAGCTGTTTTTT	CSCRNRGGTGELFF
TRBV25-1	TRBJ1-2	16	-	-	TGTGCCAGCAGTCCATCAGGCGCAGCAGGGGAAGAAGGCTACACCTTC	CASSPSGAAGEEGYTF
TRBV24-1	TRBJ2-2	17	-	-	TGTGCCACCAGTGATGCCGGGGGGACAGGGAACACCGGGGAGCTGTTTTTT	CATSDAGGTGNTGELFF